The following is a T cell receptor beta chain sequence with its context. What it binds is unknown. Germline CDR1 and CDR2: SGHNT and YYREEE (reference sequence). J lost 3 bases, V lost 3 bases, and 9 bases had no gene match. This CDR3 comprises 17 residues. Sequenced by immunoSEQ multiplex PCR; TCRdb stores in-frame clones only, minus some. Here the sample spans 180,000 or so clones, more than 75% being singletons. This specimen belongs to a study of T cell responses to AZD1222 COVID-19 vaccine. Study results and limitations: Females outnumbered males among donors, who were mostly white British; clonal diversity was possibly underestimated. Without day 14 samples, only post-peak T cell repertoires were studied. With dominance at 160-218 and 743-854, vaccine-associated CD4 TCRs spanned spike.

The chain links TRBV5-4 to TRBJ2-7; 13 positions match TRBD2. The sample consisted of peripheral blood, taken 28 days after the second AZD1222 dose. The clonotype originates from an adult who received the AZD1222 COVID-19 vaccine. CDR3: CASSSPGTSGNFYEQYF. The DNA of the CDR3 is TGTGCCAGCAGCTCACCAGGGACTAGCGGGAACTTCTACGAGCAGTACTTC.